The source of this T cell receptor (beta chain) is a study of technical replicates of blood from a few donors. Profiling relied on immunoSEQ multiplex PCR, and the TCRdb table lists in-frame clones only, not all of them. The data hold approximately 92,000 clones, with roughly 95% observed a single time. Germline CDR1 SEHNR, CDR2 FQNEAQ (reference sequence). The CDR3 covers 16 residues. Of note for this clone: The junction shows a germline mismatch at one end, possibly a read error.

The J gene is TRBJ2-1, the V gene TRBV7-9; possible D gene TRBD2, 7 bases. This TCR derives from a human donor in good health. Material: T cells isolated from PBMCs. CDR3 loop: CASSLGGEGQGNEQFF. CDR3 nucleotide sequence: TGTGCCAGCAGTTTAGGGGGGGAGGGCCAAGGAAATGAGCAGTTCTTC.